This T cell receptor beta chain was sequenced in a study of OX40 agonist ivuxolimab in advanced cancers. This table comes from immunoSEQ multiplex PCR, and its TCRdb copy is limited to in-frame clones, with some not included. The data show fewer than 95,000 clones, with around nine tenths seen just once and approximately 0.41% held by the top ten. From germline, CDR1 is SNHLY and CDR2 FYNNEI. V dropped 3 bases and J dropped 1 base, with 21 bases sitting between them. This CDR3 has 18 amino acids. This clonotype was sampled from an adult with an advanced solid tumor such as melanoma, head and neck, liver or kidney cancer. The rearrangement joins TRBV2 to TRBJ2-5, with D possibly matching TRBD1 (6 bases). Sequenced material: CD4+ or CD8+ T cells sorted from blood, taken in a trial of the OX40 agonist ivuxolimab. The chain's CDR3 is CASSDFPILSRGQETQYF. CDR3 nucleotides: TGTGCCAGCAGTGATTTCCCCATCCTTTCCAGGGGCCAAGAGACCCAGTACTTC.